Shown below are 18 T cell receptor beta chains from a single sample sequenced in a study of radiotherapy plus CTLA-4 blockade in lung cancer. Assay: immunoSEQ multiplex PCR; the TCRdb copy retains only in-frame clones and omits some. The repertoire holds 120,000 or so clones, with 78% as singletons. This material consisted of peripheral blood, taken from a patient treated with radiotherapy plus ipilimumab. The receptors derive from a human donor with non-small cell lung cancer who had a partial response to radiotherapy plus ipilimumab.

The table lists this clone with a count of one. The chain has TRBV6-6 and TRBJ1-5, with no clear D. Trimming took 6 bases from V and 7 from J, leaving 19 bases between them. The germline gives CDR1 MNHNY, CDR2 SVGAGI (reference sequence). CDR3 length equals 15 residues. The CDR3 loop is CASSDIWTQNQPQHF. In nucleotides, the CDR3 is TGTGCCAGCAGCGACATCTGGACTCAAAACCAGCCCCAGCATTTT.

V and J are TRBV7-3 and TRBJ2-5, with no clear D. Germline CDR1 and CDR2: SGHTA and FQGTGA. The V end was cut by 5 bases, the J end by 1 base, with 11 bases between. CDR3 length: 14 residues. CDR3 loop: CASSRLPGQETQYF. The CDR3 DNA is TGTGCCAGCAGCCGTTTGCCGGGCCAAGAGACCCAGTACTTC.

The chain recombines TRBV5-4 with TRBJ2-7, with a weak D call TRBD2 (5 bases). The germline V gene encodes CDR1 SGHNT and CDR2 YYREEE (reference sequence). The CDR3 loop spans 12 amino acids. V shed 5 bases and J shed 2 bases, with 8 bases lying between them. CDR3 loop: CASRDFAYEQYV. Written as DNA, the CDR3 is TGTGCCAGCAGGGACTTCGCCTACGAGCAGTACGTC.

The V and J genes are TRBV27 and TRBJ2-3; TRBD2 agrees at 7 bases. CDR3 length: 14 residues. Looked up from germline, CDR1 is MNHEY and CDR2 is SMNVEV (reference sequence). Unmatched junction bases numbered 5, after V lost 6 bases and J lost 2 bases. The CDR3 sequence is CASSSLAFTDTQYF. The CDR3 coding sequence is TGTGCCAGCAGCTCACTAGCGTTCACAGATACGCAGTATTTT.

The gene calls are TRBV6-1 and TRBJ1-2, with D possibly matching TRBD1 (5 bases). Germline assignment: CDR1 MNHNS and CDR2 SASEGT. The CDR3 length is 14 residues. Trimming took 6 bases from V and 8 from J, leaving 19 bases between them. The chain's CDR3 is CASRNTGLRAGYTF. CDR3 nucleotides: TGTGCCAGCAGAAACACGGGACTAAGGGCCGGCTACACCTTC.

This clone was detected a few times. This chain joins TRBV28 and TRBJ1-2, with 9 bases matching TRBD1. The ends lost 8 bases at V and 3 bases at J; junction bases unmatched: 13. Germline CDR1 and CDR2: MDHEN and SYDVKM. The CDR3 is 16 amino acids. The CDR3 DNA reads TGTGCCAGCGCCATTGGCGGGACAGGGATGTACTATGGCTACACCTTC. Protein product: CASAIGGTGMYYGYTF.

This clone was counted a single time. The genes are TRBV28 and TRBJ1-4, with 11 bases that match TRBD1. CDR1 MDHEN and CDR2 SYDVKM come from the germline V gene. The CDR3 spans 15 residues. Losses at the gene ends were 6 bases for V and 7 bases for J; bases not matched to a gene: 7. The CDR3 spells CASSRSGQGAEKLFF. The DNA for the CDR3 is TGTGCCAGCAGCCGCAGCGGACAGGGGGCTGAAAAACTGTTTTTT.

The chain carries TRBV7-8 and TRBJ2-1; D perhaps matches TRBD2 (6 bases). Trimming removed 5 bases from V and 7 bases from J, with 12 bases in between. The V gene's germline CDR1 is SGHVS and CDR2 FQNEAQ. The CDR3 is made up of 13 amino acids. CDR3 amino acids: CASSEGGRNEQFF. CDR3 DNA sequence: TGTGCCAGCAGCGAGGGAGGTAGGAATGAGCAGTTCTTC.

The rearrangement joins TRBV5-6 to TRBJ1-2; D possibly corresponds to TRBD1 (5 bases). This CDR3 region has 14 residues. Germline V CDR1 and CDR2: SGHDT, YYEEEE. V lost 2 bases and J 3 bases, leaving 11 bases between the germline ends. The CDR3 region has the DNA TGTGCCAGCAGCTTATGGGGGGTGGACTATGGCTACACCTTC. Protein sequence: CASSLWGVDYGYTF. Together with reference TRBV5-6 and TRBJ1-2, the CDR3 gives the full variable domain: DAGVTQSPTHLIKTRGQQVTLRCSPKSGHDTVSWYQQALGQGPQFIFQYYEEEERQRGNFPDRFSGHQFPNYSSELNVNALLLGDSALYLCASSLWGVDYGYTFGSGTRLTVV.

This chain joins TRBV6-5 and TRBJ1-2; a possible D gene is TRBD1 (6 bases). Trimming shortened V by 6 bases and J by 1 base, and 15 bases separated the two germline ends. The CDR3 consists of 15 residues. Per the germline V gene, CDR1 is MNHEY and CDR2 is SVGAGI. The CDR3 sequence is CASSLLQGGNYGYTF. CDR3 DNA sequence: TGTGCCAGCAGCCTACTACAGGGCGGTAACTATGGCTACACCTTC.

The gene calls are TRBV6-5 and TRBJ2-2, with a tentative D call TRBD1 (7 bases). The CDR3 is 15 amino acids. Germline V gives CDR1 MNHEY, CDR2 SVGAGI. Trimming took off 7 bases at V and 1 base at J, with 13 bases between the two ends. CDR3 in amino acids: CASTWQGGNTGELFF. The CDR3 region has the DNA TGTGCCAGCACGTGGCAGGGGGGGAACACCGGGGAGCTGTTTTTT.

CDR3 amino acids: CAWSEGAGGYYEQYV. The CDR3 DNA reads as TGTGCCTGGAGTGAAGGGGCAGGGGGATACTACGAGCAGTACGTC. The V and J genes are TRBV30 and TRBJ2-7; 7 bases line up with TRBD1. V shed 1 base, J shed 3 bases, and the junction held 9 bases outside the gene matches. The CDR3 runs 15 residues. Germline CDR1 is GTSNPN and CDR2 is SVGIG (reference sequence).

This clone occurred once. The chain employs TRBV27 and TRBJ1-1, with D tentatively TRBD1 (5 bases). Trimming pared 5 bases from V and 1 base from J, leaving 11 bases between. Germline CDR1 and CDR2: MNHEY and SMNVEV (reference sequence). This CDR3 has 14 residues. The CDR3 nucleotides read TGTGCCAGCAGTCCTATCGACAGGAACACTGAAGCTTTCTTT. This translates into CASSPIDRNTEAFF.

The chain links TRBV6-6 to TRBJ1-1; TRBD1 matches at 9 bases. CDR3 length equals 14 residues. Trimming took 2 bases from V and 7 from J; bases not matched to a gene: 5. CDR1 is MNHNY and CDR2 is SVGAGI in the germline V gene (reference sequence). This CDR3 is CASSYGQGRIEAFF. CDR3 DNA: TGTGCCAGCAGTTACGGACAGGGGAGGATTGAAGCTTTCTTT.

The gene calls are TRBV21-1 and TRBJ2-7; TRBD2, the D gene given by the table, was not confirmed from the DNA. TRBV21-1 is reported as a pseudogene. This CDR3 comprises 19 residues. The CDR3 loop is CASSTRYPGLGSLGYEQYF. CDR3 nucleotides: TGTGCCAGCAGCACCAGATACCCGGGACTAGGATCGTTAGGCTACGAGCAGTACTTC.

This rearrangement joins TRBV28 to TRBJ2-1; TRBD2 matches 8 bases. Losses at the gene ends were 9 bases for V and 7 bases for J; bases not matched to a gene: 11. CDR1 and CDR2 (germline): MDHEN, SYDVKM. The CDR3 runs to 14 residues. The chain's CDR3 is CASLAGALGNEQFF. DNA of the CDR3: TGTGCCAGTCTAGCGGGCGCGTTGGGGAATGAGCAGTTCTTC.

J is TRBJ1-2 and V is TRBV7-9, with no clear D. V was pared by 5 bases and J by 3 bases, with 13 bases between. CDR1 and CDR2 (germline): SEHNR, FQNEAQ (reference sequence). The CDR3 totals 14 residues. CDR3 in amino acids: CASSPPDRDYGYTF. CDR3 nucleotides: TGTGCCAGCAGCCCACCCGATCGGGACTATGGCTACACCTTC.

This chain uses TRBV28 with TRBJ2-3, with TRBD2 matching over 11 bases. Germline CDR1 reads MDHEN; CDR2 reads SYDVKM. V was pared by 3 bases and J by 13 bases, with 15 bases of the junction left unmatched. This CDR3 is built from 16 residues. The CDR3 protein is CASSFSGTSGTLKKYF. The CDR3, as DNA: TGTGCCAGCAGTTTTTCCGGGACTAGCGGTACCCTAAAAAAGTATTTT.